This T cell receptor beta chain came from a study of PD-1 blockade in classical Hodgkin lymphoma. Using immunoSEQ multiplex PCR, the repertoire was profiled, and TCRdb retains in-frame clones only, with some absent. Counted here are about 93,000 clones, more than 70% occurring once; the ten biggest clones make up approximately 9%. The ends were cut back, 6 bases at V and 11 bases at J, with 16 bases in the middle. The CDR3 runs to 11 residues. Germline V gene sequence: CDR1 DFQATT, CDR2 SNEGSKA (reference sequence). Indicated time point: cycle 4 day 1 (C4D1), after five to seven weeks of nivolumab. There was relapse after autologous stem cell transplantation in every patient, and there was variation in brentuximab vedotin exposure.

Source: peripheral blood mononuclear cells (PBMCs), taken before the fourth cycle of nivolumab. This chain joins TRBV20-1 and TRBJ1-1; D is unresolved. The clonotype was recovered from a human donor with classical Hodgkin lymphoma. The DNA of the CDR3 is TGCAGTGCCCCCGGTGGGGTGGTTGCTTTCTTT. Protein product: CSAPGGVVAFF.